Only a few counts were recorded for the clone carrying this TCR beta chain. This specimen comes from a study of shared clonotypes between healthy human individuals. The CDR3 runs 15 residues. Per germline, CDR1 MGHRA and CDR2 YSYEKL. With 6 bases removed from V and 5 bases from J, the gap between germline ends came to 17 bases. The data were produced by immunoSEQ multiplex PCR, yet TCRdb's version contains in-frame clones alone and is incomplete. The sample has over a million clones, roughly 96% seen once. Sequenced sample: naive CD4+ T cells sorted from blood. Subset indicated: CD45RA+ positively selected. The chain is built from TRBV4-1 and TRBJ1-5; D unresolved. The origin of this receptor is a man younger than 40 in good health. The CDR3 protein is CASRLTWSEDQPQHF. The CDR3, as DNA: TGCGCCAGCAGACTTACCTGGTCCGAGGATCAGCCCCAGCATTTT.